These T cell receptor beta chains were read from a single sample in a study of T cells expressing NK-cell markers. TCRdb derives one entry per CDR3 protein from the 5' RACE reads, leaving out DNA. The sample has 150,000 to 200,000 distinct CDR3 sequences, and its top ten clones hold around 20%. Sequenced material: blood T cells: a sorted CD56 or NKG2C T cell subset, CD4+ or CD8+ T cells, or bulk PBMC T cells (not recorded which). These receptors all stem from a man aged 18 to 69 in good health. The CDR3 runs from the conserved cysteine through the conserved F or W.

cdr3_aa,v_call,j_call
CSAERGEETDTQYF,TRBV20-1,TRBJ2-3
CASSLRQGENTGELFF,TRBV27,TRBJ2-2
CASQDGGAGYTF,TRBV5-1,TRBJ1-2
CASSPRGDTEAFF,TRBV6-4,TRBJ1-1
CASTMGTGFVHEQYF,TRBV2,TRBJ2-7
CASSSDLAGEQYF,TRBV5-1,TRBJ2-7
CASGLLRGGTYEQYF,TRBV12-5,TRBJ2-7
CASSSGLGGYNEQFF,TRBV27,TRBJ2-1
CAWSRGADSNQPQHF,TRBV30,TRBJ1-5
CATSKTGEAFF,TRBV15,TRBJ1-1
CASREGTGIGRLNTEAFF,TRBV2,TRBJ1-1
CASSLGNNYGYTF,TRBV19,TRBJ1-2
CAISERAVTSEGYTF,TRBV10-3,TRBJ1-2
CASSTNQPTRNEQFF,TRBV7-2,TRBJ2-1
CASSGGTAPSYEQYF,TRBV7-9,TRBJ2-7
CASSQDRGGADTQYF,TRBV4-1,TRBJ2-3
CSVRSGHNSPLHF,TRBV29-1,TRBJ1-6
CASSELRGLGTEAFF,TRBV25-1,TRBJ1-1
CASSTMDGENSPLHF,TRBV5-6,TRBJ1-6
CASSQDTWVGTQYF,TRBV3-1,TRBJ2-5
CASSLLAGIGELFF,TRBV27,TRBJ2-2
CSARDIASARVYQETQYF,TRBV20-1,TRBJ2-5
CASSTMRGNEQYF,TRBV19,TRBJ2-7
CASSVGQGSYNEQFF,TRBV9,TRBJ2-1
CASSLGPDYEQYF,TRBV7-6,TRBJ2-7
CASSSGDYQETQYF,TRBV25-1,TRBJ2-5
CASRHKFREAFF,TRBV6-8,TRBJ1-1
CALEEGSGTDTQYF,TRBV6-1,TRBJ2-3
CASSLLDRIASLNNEQFF,TRBV27,TRBJ2-1
CASSPIRILSYNEQFF,TRBV11-2,TRBJ2-1
CASSLVSQKSYEQYF,TRBV28,TRBJ2-7
CASKLGEIYGYTF,TRBV19,TRBJ1-2
CASSFLLRNYGYTF,TRBV12-3/TRBV12-4,TRBJ1-2
CASSIASTSGNTIYF,TRBV19,TRBJ1-3
CASSQGLPWAQYF,TRBV14,TRBJ2-5
CASSLALSTEAFF,TRBV12-3/TRBV12-4,TRBJ1-1
CASSALDRGGYGYTF,TRBV9,TRBJ1-2
CSVDVGNSGNTIYF,TRBV29-1,TRBJ1-3
CASSIILNRNTEAFF,TRBV19,TRBJ1-1
CASSYGTQPQHF,TRBV6-6,TRBJ1-5
CASSEGTGFYEQFF,TRBV2,TRBJ2-1
CASSEGRGNEQFF,TRBV25-1,TRBJ2-1
CSAAGQGGYEQYF,TRBV29-1,TRBJ2-7
CASSIGSGGAGNEQFF,TRBV19,TRBJ2-1
CATSDPFRTGPGETQYF,TRBV24-1,TRBJ2-5
CASSLVGGGGDQPQHF,TRBV7-9,TRBJ1-5
CASSLSATTSTDTQYF,TRBV11-2,TRBJ2-3
CASRDRGRSPLHF,TRBV2,TRBJ1-6
CASGLVRMETLEGETQYF,TRBV12-5,TRBJ2-5
CASNRLQGFNEKLFF,TRBV2,TRBJ1-4